These 12 T cell receptor beta chains were sequenced from one sample in a study of tumor-infiltrating lymphocytes in primary liver carcinoma. For blood RNA, unsorted whole blood served as the source, and germline DNA was extracted too. With a constant-region primer, TCR beta cDNA was made from approximately 520 ng of total RNA. ARM-PCR, slightly modified, supplied the TCR beta libraries through three nested multiplex PCR rounds. Rounds one and two of PCR, each of 10 cycles, were primed with TRBV1-TRBV30 forward primers and a C-beta reverse primer. Via MiXCR, TCRdb re-called the multiplex PCR reads, giving one row per CDR3 protein. This sample has roughly 330,000 distinct CDR3 sequences, with about 65% found just once. The sequenced sample consisted of peripheral blood. Receptors originate from a man between 35 and 55 years old with primary liver carcinoma and hepatitis B virus infection.

This clonotype was seen a few times. One end of the junction is discordant with germline, which a read error may explain. Here the CDR3 DNA reads TGTACCAGTAGCTTAGATCCAGAGAGCTCCTGCAATGAGCAGTTCTTC. Translating gives CTSSLDPESSCNEQFF. V gene TRBV11-2 combines with J gene TRBJ2-1; D uncertain. The CDR3 is 16 residues long. Germline CDR1 and CDR2: SGHAT and FQNNGV.

This clonotype was observed a few times. This chain links TRBV12-3 or TRBV12-4 with TRBJ2-1; 10 nucleotides agree with TRBD1. The CDR3 runs 17 residues. Unmatched junction bases numbered 14, after V lost 4 bases and J lost 8 bases. CDR3 amino acids: CASSYLGPGTGVDEQFF. CDR3 in DNA: TGTGCCAGCAGTTATTTGGGACCCGGGACAGGGGTCGATGAGCAGTTCTTC.

About this clonotype: A much larger clone sits a single nucleotide away, making a read error possible. This is likely a read error, given that the CDR3 carries no conserved phenylalanine or tryptophan at its end. The chain couples TRBV10-2 to TRBJ1-5; D is undetermined. The germline V and J ends were trimmed by 2 bases and 6 bases, with 8 bases remaining between them. CDR3 length: 13 residues. Looked up from germline, CDR1 is WSHSY and CDR2 is SAAADI. CDR3 sequence: CASSEEGGQPQHY. Written as DNA, the CDR3 is TGCGCCAGCAGTGAGGAGGGAGGTCAGCCCCAGCATTAT.

This clonotype was detected ten times or more. V gene TRBV12-3 or TRBV12-4 combines with J gene TRBJ2-2; a weak D match, TRBD2 (5 bases). The CDR3 spans 13 residues. The V gene lost 3 bases and the J gene lost 6 bases, with 8 bases spanning the gap. DNA for the CDR3: TGTGCCAGCAGTTTGGGGAGTGCCGGGGAGCTGTTTTTT. Translation gives CASSLGSAGELFF.

CDR3 bases: TGCGCCAGCAGCCAAGATCACCGGCAGGGGGCCCACGAGCAGTACTTC. It yields the protein CASSQDHRQGAHEQYF. The chain links TRBV4-1 to TRBJ2-7, with 8 bases matching TRBD1. The CDR3 runs to 16 residues. Germline-derived CDR1 and CDR2 are MGHRA and YSYEKL. J was trimmed by 5 bases and V by 0 bases; bases with no gene match: 9.

The J gene is TRBJ1-1, the V gene TRBV5-5; D unresolved. This CDR3 region has 14 residues. Germline CDR1 reads SGHKS; CDR2 reads YYEKEE (reference sequence). V gave up 5 bases and J gave up 1 base, with 12 bases separating them. The CDR3: CASSLWAANTEAFF. DNA for the CDR3: TGTGCCAGCAGTTTGTGGGCGGCGAACACTGAAGCTTTCTTT. Combining the CDR3 with reference TRBV5-5 and TRBJ1-1 gives the whole variable domain DAGVTQSPTHLIKTRGQQVTLRCSPISGHKSVSWYQQVLGQGPQFIFQYYEKEERGRGNFPDRFSARQFPNYSSELNVNALLLGDSALYLCASSLWAANTEAFFGQGTRLTVV.

With respect to this clonotype: This sequence may be a read error, since a much larger clone differs from it by one base. The chain recombines TRBV12-3 or TRBV12-4 with TRBJ2-4; maybe TRBD1 (5 bases). The CDR3 runs 13 residues. V shed 4 bases and J shed 4 bases, with 8 bases lying between them. The CDR3 here is CASSSQGKNIQYF. For the CDR3, the DNA is TGTGCCAGCAGTTCTCAGGGAAAAAACATTCAGTACTTC.

This clonotype was seen more than once but under ten times. One end of the junction varies from germline; a read error may be responsible. The V and J genes are TRBV6-1 and TRBJ2-1; D is unclear. This CDR3 is 15 amino acids long. CDR1 is MNHNS, CDR2 SASEGT, per germline. The CDR3 nucleotides are TGTGCCAGCAGTGTAGGCGTTATAGGCTACAATGAGCGGTTCTTC. Translating gives CASSVGVIGYNERFF.

Of note for this clonotype: The conserved final phenylalanine or tryptophan is absent from the CDR3, which likely points to a read error. CDR3 loop: CASSRQGAAYDQYI. The CDR3 nucleotides are TGTGCCAGCAGCCGACAGGGGGCGGCCTACGATCAGTACATC. J is TRBJ2-7 and V is TRBV11-2; TRBD1 agrees at 10 bases. Germline V lookup: CDR1 SGHAT, CDR2 FQNNGV. CDR3 size: 14 residues.

As concerns this clonotype: This may be a read error, as it is one base from a much larger clone. V and J are TRBV6-2 or TRBV6-3 and TRBJ2-7, with D hard to call. V gave up 6 bases and J gave up 0 bases, with 18 bases separating them. This CDR3 is 16 amino acids long. The V gene's germline CDR1 is MNHEY and CDR2 SVGEGT. The CDR3 DNA follows: TGTGCCAGCAGCCTCACCCTGGATAGTACCTCCTACGAGCAGTACTTC. Translated, it gives CASSLTLDSTSYEQYF.

For this clonotype: Relative to the germline gene, one junction end is altered; a read error may explain this. The J gene is TRBJ2-1, the V gene TRBV11-2, with a tentative D call TRBD2 (5 bases). The CDR3 is 19 amino acids. Germline loops: CDR1 SGHAT, CDR2 FQNNGV. The CDR3 bases are TGTGCCTGCAGCCGCCGGACGGCAGGAGGCTCTAGAAGATACAATGAGCAGTTCTTC. Its protein product is CACSRRTAGGSRRYNEQFF.

The chain joins TRBV11-3 to TRBJ2-5; 7 nucleotides align to TRBD1. There are 13 residues in the CDR3. Germline CDR1 is SGHNT and CDR2 is YENEEA. V lost 11 bases and J lost 5; bases outside the gene matches: 11. CDR3 DNA: TGTGCCGTCAGTATGGACAGGACGGAGACCCAGTACTTC. It codes for CAVSMDRTETQYF.